Listed below are T cell receptor beta chains from one sample, sequenced in a study of T cell changes during pregnancy in multiple sclerosis. This table comes from immunoSEQ multiplex PCR, and its TCRdb copy is limited to in-frame clones, with some not included. The sample yields about 33,000 clones, around 90% seen once. The sample here was CD4+ T cells from peripheral blood mononuclear cells, taken in the third trimester of pregnancy. Receptors originate from a female donor in good health, enrolled as a control in a pregnancy study. Both conserved end residues are part of each CDR3. A D gene is named only where the DNA matches it firmly. Some rows have no size entry. The others give once, few or many, or a class for an expanded clone.

.	TRBJ2-7	.	TRBV25-1	CASSIFYEQYF	TGTGCCAGCAGTATATTCTACGAGCAGTACTTC
.	TRBJ1-2	.	TRBV28	CASSYGRGLHYGYTF	TGTGCCAGCAGCTACGGGAGGGGATTACACTATGGCTACACCTTC
.	TRBJ1-5	once	TRBV28	CASIQAEGYSNQPQHF	TGTGCCAGCATCCAGGCCGAGGGATACAGCAATCAGCCCCAGCATTTT
TRBD2	TRBJ2-7	.	TRBV9	CASSVSGREYEQYF	TGTGCCAGCAGCGTTAGCGGGAGAGAGTACGAGCAGTACTTC
TRBD1	TRBJ2-5	.	TRBV6-1	CASSDYWGQLQETQYF	TGTGCCAGCAGTGATTACTGGGGACAGCTCCAAGAGACCCAGTACTTC
.	TRBJ2-7	once	TRBV11-2	CASSLQGTTLGEQYF	TGTGCCAGCAGCTTACAAGGGACAACCTTGGGAGAGCAGTACTTC
TRBD1	TRBJ1-1	.	TRBV4-1	CASSQKRQGHTEAFF	TGCGCCAGCAGCCAAAAACGACAGGGCCATACTGAAGCTTTCTTT
TRBD1	TRBJ2-7	.	TRBV4-3	CASSQQTGTGGEQYF	TGCGCCAGCAGCCAACAGACCGGGACAGGGGGCGAGCAGTACTTC
TRBD2	TRBJ2-1	.	TRBV11-2	CASSLEGLGNNEQFF	TGTGCCAGCAGCTTAGAGGGACTAGGAAACAATGAGCAGTTCTTC
.	TRBJ1-2	.	TRBV19	CASYLRGGYTF	TGTGCCAGTTACCTTCGAGGGGGCTACACCTTC
TRBD2	TRBJ2-3	.	TRBV28	CASSLSRSLGLAGFTDTQYF	TGTGCCAGCAGTTTAAGTCGGTCGTTGGGACTAGCGGGATTCACAGATACGCAGTATTTT
TRBD2	TRBJ2-5	once	TRBV15	CATSSSGSVETQYF	TGTGCCACCAGCAGTAGCGGGAGCGTTGAGACCCAGTACTTC
.	TRBJ2-7	.	TRBV6-5	CASSSPVRDLYEQYF	TGTGCCAGCAGTTCTCCGGTCAGGGATCTTTACGAGCAGTACTTC
.	TRBJ1-3	.	TRBV5-8	CASSLVGARSGNTIYF	TGTGCCAGCAGCTTGGTAGGGGCTCGCTCTGGAAACACCATATATTTT
TRBD2	TRBJ2-5	.	TRBV4-1	CASRGGTSGRGGETQYF	TGCGCCAGCAGAGGCGGGACTAGCGGGAGAGGGGGAGAGACCCAGTACTTC
TRBD2	TRBJ2-4	.	TRBV7-8	CASSLLPPGLAGARAKNIQYF	TGTGCCAGCAGCTTACTTCCCCCGGGACTAGCGGGAGCACGGGCCAAAAACATTCAGTACTTC
.	TRBJ1-5	.	TRBV27	CASSDFPVGANQPQHF	TGTGCCAGCAGTGATTTTCCAGTGGGAGCTAATCAGCCCCAGCATTTT
.	TRBJ2-7	.	TRBV7-9	CASSWGRGAYEQYF	TGTGCCAGCAGCTGGGGCAGGGGGGCCTACGAGCAGTACTTC
.	TRBJ2-7	.	TRBV5-1	CASSLIGSSYEQYF	TGCGCCAGCAGCTTGATAGGGAGTTCCTACGAGCAGTACTTC
TRBD1	TRBJ1-3	.	TRBV5-1	CASSIQGAEGNTIYF	TGCGCCAGCAGCATACAGGGGGCGGAAGGAAACACCATATATTTT
TRBD1	TRBJ1-2	.	TRBV10-2	CASRDNRGYGYTF	TGCGCCAGCAGAGACAACAGGGGCTATGGCTACACCTTC
.	TRBJ2-7	.	TRBV4-1	CASSQEVGRIYEQYF	TGCGCCAGCAGCCAAGAGGTGGGGAGAATCTACGAGCAGTACTTC
TRBD1	TRBJ2-2	.	TRBV28	CAGVKQGHGELFF	TGTGCCGGGGTAAAACAGGGGCACGGGGAGCTGTTTTTT
TRBD2	TRBJ2-3	.	TRBV14	CASSQDSGDPQSTDTQYF	TGTGCCAGCAGCCAAGATAGCGGGGACCCACAAAGCACAGATACGCAGTATTTT
.	TRBJ1-3	.	TRBV11-1	CASSLTGTGNTIYF	TGTGCCAGCAGCTTAACGGGAACTGGAAACACCATATATTTT
TRBD2	TRBJ2-7	.	TRBV11-2	CASSPQRGIGYEQYF	TGTGCCAGCAGCCCTCAGCGGGGAATTGGCTACGAGCAGTACTTC
.	TRBJ1-5	.	TRBV6-1	CASEDVGSPQHF	TGTGCCAGCGAGGATGTCGGGAGTCCCCAGCATTTT
TRBD1	TRBJ2-5	.	TRBV5-1	CASSSLRQGFQETQYF	TGCGCCAGCAGCTCTCTGAGACAGGGGTTTCAAGAGACCCAGTACTTC
TRBD1	TRBJ2-5	.	TRBV23-1	CASGGTGTGQETQYF	TGCGCCAGCGGGGGCACCGGGACAGGGCAAGAGACCCAGTACTTC
.	TRBJ1-4	.	TRBV18	CASSSRTATNEKLFF	TGTGCCAGCTCATCAAGGACAGCAACTAATGAAAAACTGTTTTTT
.	TRBJ2-5	.	TRBV5-1	CASSLAGLGETQYF	TGCGCCAGCAGCTTGGCAGGGTTGGGAGAGACCCAGTACTTC
.	TRBJ2-7	.	TRBV7-9	CASSLGAGKEQYF	TGTGCCAGCAGCTTAGGAGCGGGCAAAGAGCAGTACTTC
.	TRBJ1-6	.	TRBV18	CASSPLTRGLDNSPLHF	TGTGCCAGCTCACCTTTAACACGGGGACTAGATAATTCACCCCTCCACTTT
TRBD1	TRBJ2-2	.	TRBV2	CASSDPGTGANTGELFF	TGTGCCAGCAGCGACCCTGGGACAGGGGCGAACACCGGGGAGCTGTTTTTT
.	TRBJ1-6	.	TRBV4-1	CASSQETQGGGTYNSPLHF	TGCGCCAGCAGCCAAGAAACTCAGGGTGGGGGCACCTATAATTCACCCCTCCACTTT
.	TRBJ2-7	.	TRBV5-4	CASSSGPDLTDYEQYF	TGTGCCAGCAGCTCGGGTCCTGACTTGACGGACTACGAGCAGTACTTC
.	TRBJ1-1	.	TRBV6-5	CASRTQKNTEAFF	TGTGCCAGCAGAACACAGAAGAACACTGAAGCTTTCTTT
.	TRBJ2-7	.	TRBV28	CASRSFYEQYF	TGTGCCAGCAGATCATTCTACGAGCAGTACTTC
.	TRBJ2-5	.	TRBV5-1	CASSPLRGNQETQYF	TGCGCCAGCAGCCCTCTTCGGGGGAACCAAGAGACCCAGTACTTC
.	TRBJ1-5	.	TRBV29-1	CSVRDTFNQPQHF	TGCAGCGTACGGGACACCTTCAATCAGCCCCAGCATTTT
.	TRBJ1-2	.	TRBV4-1	CASSQAPLNNYGYTF	TGCGCCAGCAGCCAAGCCCCCTTAAATAACTATGGCTACACCTTC
.	TRBJ1-4	.	TRBV21-1	CASSLGVLGDRHATNEKLFF	TGTGCCAGCAGCTTAGGGGTCTTGGGGGACAGACATGCAACTAATGAAAAACTGTTTTTT
TRBD1	TRBJ2-7	.	TRBV6-5	CASSSSRDRAYEQYF	TGTGCCAGCAGTTCAAGCCGGGACAGGGCCTACGAGCAGTACTTC
TRBD1	TRBJ1-2	few	TRBV28	CASSSGDRYTF	TGTGCCAGCAGCTCCGGGGACAGGTACACCTTC
.	TRBJ2-5	.	TRBV4-1	CASSPLQIAAQETQYF	TGCGCCAGCAGCCCACTCCAGATAGCGGCCCAAGAGACCCAGTACTTC
.	TRBJ2-7	.	TRBV6-6	CASSAGIYEQYF	TGTGCCAGCAGCGCCGGGATCTACGAGCAGTACTTC
TRBD2	TRBJ2-3	.	TRBV6-1	CASSDLAGADTQYF	TGTGCCAGCAGTGATTTAGCGGGAGCAGATACGCAGTATTTT
.	TRBJ1-6	.	TRBV19	CASRGAGPSSPLHF	TGTGCCAGTAGGGGGGCAGGTCCGTCTTCACCCCTCCACTTT
TRBD1	TRBJ1-2	.	TRBV10-3	CATTGTGKQNTF	TGTGCCACCACCGGGACAGGGAAGCAGAACACCTTC
TRBD1	TRBJ2-7	.	TRBV28	CASSLFLGTGGKGYEQYF	TGTGCCAGCAGTTTATTTTTGGGGACAGGGGGCAAGGGTTACGAGCAGTACTTC
.	TRBJ1-1	.	TRBV10-1	CASRRSLQEGNTEAFF	TGCGCCAGCAGACGTAGCTTGCAGGAGGGGAACACTGAAGCTTTCTTT
.	TRBJ2-6	.	TRBV6-5	CATRTFGANVLTF	.